The rows below give T cell receptor beta chains drawn from one sample of a study of T cell repertoires in cytomegalovirus infection. TCRdb re-derived calls from the reads in MiXCR, one entry per CDR3 protein. Of roughly 180,000 distinct CDR3 sequences detected, roughly 27% appear once; the ten largest clones hold under 35%. The sequenced sample consisted of PBMCs. These TCRs come from a human donor in good health (CMV status not recorded). Some clones in this sample may be carry-over from other donors' samples. The CDR3 runs from the conserved cysteine through the conserved F or W. The D gene is left open where the match is weak. Rows give clone size only sometimes, using once, few, many, or a class for an expanded clone.

cdr3_nt cdr3_aa j_call clone_size v_call d_call
TGTGCCAGCAGTCTCTCTAGTAGGCCAATACAAGAGACCCAGTACTTC CASSLSSRPIQETQYF TRBJ2-5 few TRBV6-6 NA
TGTGCCAGCAGTCGACGGGCGGGGGGCCGTCGGAATAATGAAAAACTGTTTTTT CASSRRAGGRRNNEKLFF TRBJ1-4 few TRBV6-2/TRBV6-3 NA
TGTGCCGCAGGGAGGGGCCACGAGCAGTACTTC CAAGRGHEQYF TRBJ2-7 NA TRBV15 TRBD2
TGTGCCAGCAGTTTGTTAAGCGGCTCCTACAATGAGCAGTTCTTC CASSLLSGSYNEQFF TRBJ2-1 NA TRBV12-3/TRBV12-4 NA
TGTGCCAGCAGCTCAGATCAGGGGAACTATGGCTACACCTTC CASSSDQGNYGYTF TRBJ1-2 NA TRBV11-2 NA
TGTGCCAGCAGCCATCAACCGGGACAGGGACTCAATGAGCAGTTCTTC CASSHQPGQGLNEQFF TRBJ2-1 few TRBV7-6 TRBD1
TGCAGTGCTAGAGATGGTGCAGGGGTCACAGATACGCAGTATTTT CSARDGAGVTDTQYF TRBJ2-3 few TRBV20-1 NA
TGTGCCAGCAGCCTTGGACAGGCCCAGCATTTT CASSLGQAQHF TRBJ1-5 many TRBV7-2 TRBD1
TGTGCCAGCAGCTTACCGGGACATCCGTCCTACGAGCAGTACTTC CASSLPGHPSYEQYF TRBJ2-7 NA TRBV7-2 NA
TGTGCCAGCAGCTCGCAAGCCAAAAACATTCAGTACTTC CASSSQAKNIQYF TRBJ2-4 NA TRBV5-4 NA
TGCAGTGCTAGAACAGGGAGTGTGGCCAAAAACATTCAGTACTTC CSARTGSVAKNIQYF TRBJ2-4 NA TRBV20-1 NA
TGTGCCAGCAGCTCCCTCGGTGCAGGGACCTACGAGCAGTACTTC CASSSLGAGTYEQYF TRBJ2-7 NA TRBV7-6 NA
TGTGCCAGCAGCTCACAACATTCAGTCAGCCCAGATACGCAGTATTTT CASSSQHSVSPDTQYF TRBJ2-3 many TRBV7-2 NA
TGTGCCAGCGGGAAAGGAAGGGACAATCAGCCCCAGCATTTT CASGKGRDNQPQHF TRBJ1-5 NA TRBV6-6 NA
TGTGCCAGCAGTCCAGGGGGGGGGAACACTGAAGCTTTCTTT CASSPGGGNTEAFF TRBJ1-1 few TRBV9 TRBD1
TGTGCCAGCAGCTTAGCAGCAGGGGGCCTCTACGAGCAGTACTTC CASSLAAGGLYEQYF TRBJ2-7 NA TRBV7-9 TRBD1
TGCAGTGCTAGTGGGACTAGCGACGTCACAACTGAGCAGTTCTTC CSASGTSDVTTEQFF TRBJ2-1 NA TRBV20-1 TRBD2
TGTGCCAGCAGCTTGTTCCAGGGAAGTACTGAAGCTTTCTTT CASSLFQGSTEAFF TRBJ1-1 few TRBV5-6 NA
TGCAGCGTTGAAGCAGGAGAGGGTATCGGCAATGAGCAGTTCTTC CSVEAGEGIGNEQFF TRBJ2-1 NA TRBV29-1 NA
TGCAGTGCTAGATTCCCAGGTCAAGAGACCCAGTACTTC CSARFPGQETQYF TRBJ2-5 few TRBV20-1 NA
TGTGCCAGCAGCTTGGAGGCGGTCACTGAAGCTTTCTTT CASSLEAVTEAFF TRBJ1-1 NA TRBV5-4 NA
TGCGCCAGCAGCCAAGATGGGACAGAGGGAAACATTCAGTACTTC CASSQDGTEGNIQYF TRBJ2-4 NA TRBV4-3 TRBD1
TGTGCCAGCAGTGTAATGTCCAACTATGGCTACACCTTC CASSVMSNYGYTF TRBJ1-2 NA TRBV2 NA
TGTGCCAGCAGTGTATCAGGGCAGAACACTGAAGCTTTCTTT CASSVSGQNTEAFF TRBJ1-1 NA TRBV2 NA
TGTGCCAGCAGCTTAGCAGGGGGGAGATACGGGACAGATACGCAGTATTTT CASSLAGGRYGTDTQYF TRBJ2-3 few TRBV7-3 NA